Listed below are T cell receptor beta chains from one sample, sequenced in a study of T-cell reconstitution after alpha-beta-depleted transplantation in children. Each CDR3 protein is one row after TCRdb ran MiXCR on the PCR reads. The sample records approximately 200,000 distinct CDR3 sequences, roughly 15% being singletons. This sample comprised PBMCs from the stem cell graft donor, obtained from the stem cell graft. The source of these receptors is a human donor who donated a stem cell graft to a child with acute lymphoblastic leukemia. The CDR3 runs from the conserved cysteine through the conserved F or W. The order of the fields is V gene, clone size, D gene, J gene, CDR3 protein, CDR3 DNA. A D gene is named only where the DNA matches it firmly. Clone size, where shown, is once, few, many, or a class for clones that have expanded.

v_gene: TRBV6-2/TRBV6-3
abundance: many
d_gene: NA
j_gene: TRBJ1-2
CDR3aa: CASSYSGGMEGYTF
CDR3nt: TGTGCCAGCAGTTACTCGGGGGGGATGGAAGGCTACACCTTC

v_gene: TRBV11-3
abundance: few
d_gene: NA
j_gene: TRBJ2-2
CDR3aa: CASSLRRRNTGELFF
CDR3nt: TGTGCCAGCAGCTTACGGCGGCGGAACACCGGGGAGCTGTTTTTT

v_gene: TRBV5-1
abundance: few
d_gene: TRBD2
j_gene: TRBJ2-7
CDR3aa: CASSAGREQYF
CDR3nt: TGCGCCAGCAGCGCCGGGAGGGAGCAGTACTTC

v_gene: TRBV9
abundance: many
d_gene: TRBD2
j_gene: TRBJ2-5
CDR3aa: CASTRTSGRSLETQYF
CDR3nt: TGTGCCAGCACCAGAACTAGCGGGAGGAGTTTGGAGACCCAGTACTTC

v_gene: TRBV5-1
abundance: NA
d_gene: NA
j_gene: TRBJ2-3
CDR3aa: CASSFDRLTDTQYF
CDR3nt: TGCGCCAGCAGCTTCGACAGACTCACAGATACGCAGTATTTT

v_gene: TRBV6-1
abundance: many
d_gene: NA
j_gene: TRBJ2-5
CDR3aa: CASSEAQGGTLETQYF
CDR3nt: TGTGCCAGCAGTGAAGCGCAGGGCGGGACGCTCGAGACCCAGTACTTC

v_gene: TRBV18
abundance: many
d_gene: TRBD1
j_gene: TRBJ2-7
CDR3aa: CASSPGQGWEQYF
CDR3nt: TGTGCCAGCTCACCCGGACAGGGGTGGGAGCAGTACTTC

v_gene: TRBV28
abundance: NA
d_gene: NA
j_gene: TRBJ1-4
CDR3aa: CASNSNRRNEKLFF
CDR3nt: TGTGCCAGCAATAGTAACAGGCGTAATGAAAAACTGTTTTTT

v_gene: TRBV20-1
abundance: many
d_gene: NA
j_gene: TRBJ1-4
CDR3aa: CSATRPAVGLFF
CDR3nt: TGCAGTGCTACCCGGCCGGCTGTTGGACTGTTTTTT

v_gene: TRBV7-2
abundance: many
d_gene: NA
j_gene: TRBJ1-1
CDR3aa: CASSFQPYTEAFF
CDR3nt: TGTGCCAGCAGCTTTCAGCCATACACTGAAGCTTTCTTT

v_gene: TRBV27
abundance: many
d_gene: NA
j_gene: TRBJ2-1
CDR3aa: CASSPQIWNEQFF
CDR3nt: TGTGCCAGCAGCCCCCAGATATGGAATGAGCAGTTCTTC

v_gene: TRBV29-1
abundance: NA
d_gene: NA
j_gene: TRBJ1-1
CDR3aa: CSVRGFNTEAFF
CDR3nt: TGCAGCGTTCGGGGGTTTAACACTGAAGCTTTCTTT

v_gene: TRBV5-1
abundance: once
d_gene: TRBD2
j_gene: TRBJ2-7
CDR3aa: CASSLVQREGPLSYEQYF
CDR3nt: TGCGCCAGCAGCTTGGTGCAGCGGGAGGGCCCCCTCTCTTACGAGCAGTACTTC

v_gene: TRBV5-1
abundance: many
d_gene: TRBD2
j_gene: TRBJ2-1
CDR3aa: CASEGTSGNNEQFF
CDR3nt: TGCGCCAGCGAGGGGACTAGCGGCAACAATGAGCAGTTCTTC